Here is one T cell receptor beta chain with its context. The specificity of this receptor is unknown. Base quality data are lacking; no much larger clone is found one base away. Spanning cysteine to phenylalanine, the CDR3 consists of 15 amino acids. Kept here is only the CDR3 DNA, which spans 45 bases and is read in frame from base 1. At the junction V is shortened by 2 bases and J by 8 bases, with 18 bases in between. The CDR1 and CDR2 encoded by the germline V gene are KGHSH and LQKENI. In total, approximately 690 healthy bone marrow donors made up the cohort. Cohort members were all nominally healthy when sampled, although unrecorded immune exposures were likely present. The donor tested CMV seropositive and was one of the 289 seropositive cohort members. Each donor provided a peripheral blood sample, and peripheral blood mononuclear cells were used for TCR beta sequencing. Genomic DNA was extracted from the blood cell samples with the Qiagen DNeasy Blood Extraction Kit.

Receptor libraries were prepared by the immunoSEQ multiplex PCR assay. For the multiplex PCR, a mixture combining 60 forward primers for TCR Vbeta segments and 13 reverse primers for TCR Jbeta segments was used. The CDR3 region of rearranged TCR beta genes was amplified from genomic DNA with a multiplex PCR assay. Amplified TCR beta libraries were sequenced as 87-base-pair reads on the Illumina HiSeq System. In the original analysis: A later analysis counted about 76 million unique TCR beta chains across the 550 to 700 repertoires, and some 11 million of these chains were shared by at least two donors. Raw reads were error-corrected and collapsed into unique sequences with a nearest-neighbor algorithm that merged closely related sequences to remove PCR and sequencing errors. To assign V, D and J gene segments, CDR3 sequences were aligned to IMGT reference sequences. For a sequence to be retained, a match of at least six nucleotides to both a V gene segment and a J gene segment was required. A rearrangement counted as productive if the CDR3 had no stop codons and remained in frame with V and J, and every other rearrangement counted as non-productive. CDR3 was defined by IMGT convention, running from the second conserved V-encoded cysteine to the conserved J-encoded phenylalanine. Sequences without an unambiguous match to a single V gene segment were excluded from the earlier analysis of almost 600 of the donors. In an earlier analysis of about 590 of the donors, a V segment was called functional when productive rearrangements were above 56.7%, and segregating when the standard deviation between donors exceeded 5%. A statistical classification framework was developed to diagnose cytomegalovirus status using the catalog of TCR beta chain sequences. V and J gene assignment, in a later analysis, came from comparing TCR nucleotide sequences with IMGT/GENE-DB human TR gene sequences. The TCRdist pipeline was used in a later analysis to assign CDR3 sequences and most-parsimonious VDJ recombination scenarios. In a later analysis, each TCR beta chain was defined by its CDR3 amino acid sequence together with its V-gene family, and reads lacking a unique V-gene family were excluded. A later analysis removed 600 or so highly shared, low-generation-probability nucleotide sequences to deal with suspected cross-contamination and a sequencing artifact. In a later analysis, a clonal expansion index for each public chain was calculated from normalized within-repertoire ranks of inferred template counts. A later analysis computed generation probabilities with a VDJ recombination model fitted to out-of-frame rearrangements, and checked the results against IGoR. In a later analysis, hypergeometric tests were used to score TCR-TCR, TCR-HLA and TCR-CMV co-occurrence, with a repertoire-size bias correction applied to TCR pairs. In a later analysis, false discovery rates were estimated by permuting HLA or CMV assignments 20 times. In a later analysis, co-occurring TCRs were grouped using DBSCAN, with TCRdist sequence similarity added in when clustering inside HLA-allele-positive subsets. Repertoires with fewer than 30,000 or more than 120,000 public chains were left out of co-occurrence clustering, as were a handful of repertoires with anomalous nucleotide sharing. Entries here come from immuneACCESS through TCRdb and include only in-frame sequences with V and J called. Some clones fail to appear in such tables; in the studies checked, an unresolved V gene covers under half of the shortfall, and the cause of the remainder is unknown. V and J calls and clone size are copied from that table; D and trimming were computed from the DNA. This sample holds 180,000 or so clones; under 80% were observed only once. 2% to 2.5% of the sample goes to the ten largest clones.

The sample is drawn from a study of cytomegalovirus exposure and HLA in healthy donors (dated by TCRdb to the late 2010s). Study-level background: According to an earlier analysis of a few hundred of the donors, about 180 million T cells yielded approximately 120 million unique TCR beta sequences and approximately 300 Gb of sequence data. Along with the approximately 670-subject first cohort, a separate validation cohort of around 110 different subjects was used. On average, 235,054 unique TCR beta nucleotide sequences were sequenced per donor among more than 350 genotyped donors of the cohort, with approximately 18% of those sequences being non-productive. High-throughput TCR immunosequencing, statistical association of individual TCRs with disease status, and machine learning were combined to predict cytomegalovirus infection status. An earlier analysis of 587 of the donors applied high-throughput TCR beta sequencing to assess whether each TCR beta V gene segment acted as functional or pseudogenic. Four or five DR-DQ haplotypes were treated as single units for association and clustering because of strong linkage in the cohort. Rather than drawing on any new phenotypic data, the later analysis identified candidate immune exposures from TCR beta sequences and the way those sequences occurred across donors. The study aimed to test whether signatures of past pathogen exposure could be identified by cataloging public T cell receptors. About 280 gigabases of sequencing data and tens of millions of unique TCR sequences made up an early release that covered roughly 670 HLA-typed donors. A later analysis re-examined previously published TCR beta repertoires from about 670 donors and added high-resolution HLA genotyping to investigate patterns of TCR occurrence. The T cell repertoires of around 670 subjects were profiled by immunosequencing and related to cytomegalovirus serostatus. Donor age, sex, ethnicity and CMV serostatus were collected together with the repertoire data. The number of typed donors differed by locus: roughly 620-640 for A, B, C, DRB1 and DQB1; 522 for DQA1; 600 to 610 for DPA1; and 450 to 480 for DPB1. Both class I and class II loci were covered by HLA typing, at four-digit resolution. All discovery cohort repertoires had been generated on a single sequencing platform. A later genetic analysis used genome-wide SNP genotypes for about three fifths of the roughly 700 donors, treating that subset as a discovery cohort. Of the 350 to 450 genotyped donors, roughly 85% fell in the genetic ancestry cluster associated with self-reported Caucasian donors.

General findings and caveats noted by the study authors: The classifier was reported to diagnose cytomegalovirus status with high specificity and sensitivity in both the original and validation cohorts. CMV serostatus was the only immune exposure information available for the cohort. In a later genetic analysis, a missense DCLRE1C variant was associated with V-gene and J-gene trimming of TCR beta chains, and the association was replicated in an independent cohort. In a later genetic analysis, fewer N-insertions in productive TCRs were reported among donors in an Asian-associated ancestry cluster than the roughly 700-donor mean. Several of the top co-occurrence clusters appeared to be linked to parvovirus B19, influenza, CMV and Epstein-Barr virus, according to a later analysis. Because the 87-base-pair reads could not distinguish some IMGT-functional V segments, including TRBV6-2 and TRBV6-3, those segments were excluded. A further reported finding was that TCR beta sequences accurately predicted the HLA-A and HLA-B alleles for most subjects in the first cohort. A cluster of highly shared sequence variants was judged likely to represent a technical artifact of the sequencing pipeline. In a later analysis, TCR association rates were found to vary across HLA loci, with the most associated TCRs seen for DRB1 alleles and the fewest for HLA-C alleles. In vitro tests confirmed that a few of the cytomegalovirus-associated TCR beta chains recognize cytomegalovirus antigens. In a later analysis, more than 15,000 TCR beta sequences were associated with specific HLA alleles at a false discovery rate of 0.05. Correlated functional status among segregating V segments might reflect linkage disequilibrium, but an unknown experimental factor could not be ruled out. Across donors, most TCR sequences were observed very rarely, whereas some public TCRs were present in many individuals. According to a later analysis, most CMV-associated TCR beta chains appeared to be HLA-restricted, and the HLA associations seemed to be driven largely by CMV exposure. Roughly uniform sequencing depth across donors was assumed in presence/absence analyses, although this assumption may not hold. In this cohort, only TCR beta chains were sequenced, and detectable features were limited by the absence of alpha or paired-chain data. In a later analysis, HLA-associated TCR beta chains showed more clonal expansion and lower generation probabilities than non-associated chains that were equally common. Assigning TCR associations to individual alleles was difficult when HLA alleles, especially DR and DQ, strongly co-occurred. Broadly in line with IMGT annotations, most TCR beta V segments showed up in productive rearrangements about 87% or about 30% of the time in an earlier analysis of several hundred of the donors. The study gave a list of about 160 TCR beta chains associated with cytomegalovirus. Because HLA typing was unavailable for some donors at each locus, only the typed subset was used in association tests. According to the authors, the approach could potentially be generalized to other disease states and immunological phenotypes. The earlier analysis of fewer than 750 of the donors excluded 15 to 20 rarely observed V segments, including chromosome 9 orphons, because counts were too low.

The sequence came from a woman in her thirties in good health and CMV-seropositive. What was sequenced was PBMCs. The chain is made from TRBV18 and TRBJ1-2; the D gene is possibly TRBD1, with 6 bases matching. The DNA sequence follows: TGTGCCAGCTCACCAGCAAACAGGGCTGTAATGGGCTACACCTTC. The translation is CASSPANRAVMGYTF.